In its sample, the clone carrying this TCR beta chain was seen many times. This sample was included in a study of metastatic and nonmetastatic thyroid tumors. Per the original data handling: Differences in CDR3 between clinicopathological groups were drawn on to build a classifier intended to discriminate distant-metastatic papillary thyroid cancer patients. TCRdb re-called the PCR reads with MiXCR. TCRdb assigned the V and J calls; the authors' analysis was not used. The table lists under 35,000 clones, about a sixth of them singletons, with about 4.4% in the top ten. No patient received treatment before thyroid surgery. The V end lost 3 bases, the J end lost 3 bases, and 5 bases lay between the germline ends. Germline values: CDR1 SGHVS, CDR2 FNYEAQ. CDR3 size: 13 residues.

This chain joins TRBV7-6 and TRBJ2-2; no firm D call. The specimen sequenced was blood. The sequence came from a female donor with papillary thyroid cancer or a benign thyroid nodule (not recorded which). Some clones in this sample may be carry-over from other donors' samples. CDR3 sequence reads: CASSFLDTGELFF. Here the CDR3 DNA reads TGTGCCAGCAGCTTCTTGGACACCGGGGAGCTGTTTTTT.